Presented here are 8 T cell receptor beta chains from one specimen sequenced in a study of tumor-infiltrating lymphocytes in primary liver carcinoma. Taking about 19-32 mg of unsorted bulk tissue, the authors co-extracted RNA and DNA. Reverse transcription of approximately 500 ng total RNA with a constant-region primer produced TCR beta cDNA. A slightly modified ARM-PCR protocol with three nested multiplex PCR rounds produced these TCR beta libraries. PCR rounds one and two used TRBV1-TRBV30 forward primers with a C-beta reverse primer for around 9 cycles each. Via MiXCR, TCRdb re-called the multiplex PCR reads, giving one row per CDR3 protein. This sample has about 84,000 distinct CDR3 sequences, with 72% found just once. The sample was liver tumor tissue from sampling region 1. Subset in this sample: tumor region T1, superior pole. These receptors all come from a man aged 40-50 years with primary liver carcinoma and hepatitis B virus infection.

A note on this clonotype: It is likely a read error, because the conserved phenylalanine at the end of the CDR3 is missing. V usage is TRBV9 and J usage is TRBJ2-5; D is perhaps TRBD1 (6 bases). CDR3 length equals 14 residues. V gave up 4 bases and J gave up 5 bases, with 15 bases separating them. Germline V CDR1 and CDR2: SGDLS, YYNGEE. In DNA form, the CDR3 reads TGTGCCAGCAGCCTCCGGACAGAAGGGGAGACCCAGTACTCC. Translated: CASSLRTEGETQYS.

Concerning this clonotype: The junction departs from germline at one end; a sequencing error may be responsible. The CDR3 coding sequence is TGTGTCAGCAGCTTAGGGCCAGGGCACAGCTCTGGAGTCAACGTCCTGACTTTC. It specifies CVSSLGPGHSSGVNVLTF. The chain links TRBV11-2 to TRBJ2-6, with D perhaps TRBD1 (5 bases). CDR3 size: 18 residues. Germline V gene lookup returns CDR1 SGHAT and CDR2 FQNNGV.

This clonotype appeared once. The CDR3 does not close with the conserved phenylalanine or tryptophan, likely indicating a read error. V is TRBV6-1 and J is TRBJ2-6; possibly TRBD1 or TRBD2 for D (5 bases each). Germline CDR1 reads MNHNS; CDR2 reads SASEGT. The CDR3 runs 15 residues. The CDR3 region is CASGEGSSGANVLTL. The CDR3 bases are TGTGCCAGCGGTGAGGGGAGCTCTGGGGCCAACGTCCTGACTCTC.

This clonotype was counted ten times or more. V and J are TRBV28 and TRBJ2-7; D may be TRBD2 (6 bases). V lost 6 bases, J lost 9 bases, and 24 bases lay in between. The germline CDR1 and CDR2 sequences are MDHEN and SYDVKM. The CDR3 sequence is 15 residues long. The CDR3 loop reads CASSRIGGVESGQYF. CDR3 DNA: TGTGCCAGCAGCCGTATAGGAGGGGTTGAATCAGGGCAGTACTTC.

The V and J genes are TRBV12-3 or TRBV12-4 and TRBJ1-1; D not certain. Trimming left V 5 bases short and J 4 bases short, with 8 bases between. The CDR3 has 12 amino acids. CDR3 DNA sequence: TGTGCCAGCAGTGGAGGACTCACTGAAGCTTTCTTT. This sequence encodes CASSGGLTEAFF.

Many counts were recorded for this clonotype. The chain is built from TRBV6-1 and TRBJ2-5, with TRBD1 matching 7 bases. The CDR3 has 15 amino acids. The germline V gene encodes CDR1 MNHNS and CDR2 SASEGT. V lost 1 base and J lost 4; bases outside the gene matches: 6. DNA for the CDR3: TGTGCCAGCAGTGAAGTAAAGACAGGGAGAGAGACCCAGTACTTC. Amino acids: CASSEVKTGRETQYF.

The count of this clonotype is one. One end of the junction is discordant with germline, which a read error may explain. This rearrangement joins TRBV4-2 to TRBJ2-2; TRBD1 agrees at 7 bases. Looked up from germline, CDR1 is LGHNA and CDR2 is YNFKEQ. CDR3 length: 15 amino acids. The DNA of the CDR3 is TGTGCCAGCAGCTCCGAGGGGGCGAACACAGGGGAGCTGTTTTTT. It translates to CASSSEGANTGELFF.

This clonotype is a singleton in its sample. A much larger clone is a single base away; this may be a read error. The rearrangement uses TRBV28 and TRBJ2-7, with 10 bases identical to TRBD2. The germline V gene has CDR1 MDHEN and CDR2 SYDVKM. The CDR3 has 15 residues. CDR3 DNA: TGTGTCAGCAGTTTCTCGGCTAGCGGGAGCTACGAGCAGTACTTC. Protein product: CVSSFSASGSYEQYF.